The clone carrying this TCR beta chain was seen only once. Deep-level settings were used for running the assay. For each subset, genomic DNA was distributed in equal portions over several immunoSEQ plates. Each sorted subset replicate got 200 ng genomic DNA, 30,000 or so genomes. The assay was immunoSEQ multiplex PCR, and TCRdb's table has in-frame clones only and misses some. The top ten hold about 1.1% of the sample, which has around 2,000,000 clones, about 94% seen once. V was trimmed by 2 bases and J by 4 bases, leaving 9 bases between them. The length of the CDR3 is 13 residues. Germline CDR1 SGHNT, CDR2 YYREEE (reference sequence). This sample was taken from a study of shared clonotypes between healthy human individuals. Positive CCR7 selection of CD45RO-negative cells yielded the naive CD8 cells, and terminally differentiated effector memory CD45RA+ cells were excluded.

The source is a man younger than 35 in good health. Sequencing was carried out using naive CD8+ T cells sorted from blood. The chain has TRBV5-4 and TRBJ1-2, with a tentative D call TRBD1 (6 bases). Here the CDR3 DNA reads TGTGCCAGCAGCTTACAGGGTCTCTATGGCTACACCTTC. It encodes CASSLQGLYGYTF.